This record looks at one T cell receptor beta chain sequence and its context. Its antigen is unknown. The CDR3 length is 16 residues. CDR1 and CDR2 from the germline V gene are MDHEN and SYDVKM. V was pared by 2 bases and J by 3 bases, with 16 bases between. Sequencing was performed with immunoSEQ multiplex PCR; in TCRdb, only in-frame clones are kept and a portion is missing. The sample has about 92,000 clones; around nine tenths are singletons. These data originate in a study of graft-versus-host responses after intestinal transplantation. Overall study: The recipients all started with anti-thymocyte globulin induction and then took tacrolimus and steroids for around three years. Study-level points and caveats: Circulating GvH clones peaking coincided with falling HvG clones soon after transplant. Allograft graft-versus-host to host-versus-graft clonal ratios ran high in patients with graft-donor T cell macrochimerism.

The TCR was taken from a human donor who received an intestinal transplant. The V and J genes are TRBV28 and TRBJ1-1; D unresolved. Sequenced material: unstimulated CD8+ T cells sorted from spleen or lymph node cells, taken before intestinal transplant. CDR3 DNA: TGTGCCAGCAGTTTAGAGGGAATCGGGTACTACACTGAAGCTTTCTTT. It yields the protein CASSLEGIGYYTEAFF.